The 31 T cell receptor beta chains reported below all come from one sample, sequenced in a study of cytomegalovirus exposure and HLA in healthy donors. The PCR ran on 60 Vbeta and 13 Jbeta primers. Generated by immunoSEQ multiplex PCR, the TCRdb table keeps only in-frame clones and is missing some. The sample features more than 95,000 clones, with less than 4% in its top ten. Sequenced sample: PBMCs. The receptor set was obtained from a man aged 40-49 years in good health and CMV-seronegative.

CDR3 bases: TGTGCCAGCAGAACGGGACTAGCGAGCAACGAGCAGTACTTC. Translating gives CASRTGLASNEQYF. The rearrangement links TRBV2 to TRBJ2-5; 10 nucleotides agree with TRBD2. Gene TRBJ2-7 matches the end of the DNA better, so the J call may be wrong. CDR1 and CDR2 from the germline V gene are SNHLY and FYNNEI. The CDR3 has 14 residues.

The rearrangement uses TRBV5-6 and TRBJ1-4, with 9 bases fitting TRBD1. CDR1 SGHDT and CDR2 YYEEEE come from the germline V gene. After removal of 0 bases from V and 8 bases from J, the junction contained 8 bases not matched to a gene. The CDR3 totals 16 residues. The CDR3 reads CASSLDLPGQGEKLFF. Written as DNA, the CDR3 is TGTGCCAGCAGCTTGGATTTACCGGGACAGGGCGAAAAACTGTTTTTT.

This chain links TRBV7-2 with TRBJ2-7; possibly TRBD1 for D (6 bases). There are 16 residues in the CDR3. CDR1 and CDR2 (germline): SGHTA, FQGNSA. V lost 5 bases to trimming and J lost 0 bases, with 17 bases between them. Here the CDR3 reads CASSGQRGISSYEQYF. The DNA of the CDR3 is TGTGCCAGCAGCGGCCAAAGGGGGATCAGCTCCTACGAGCAGTACTTC.

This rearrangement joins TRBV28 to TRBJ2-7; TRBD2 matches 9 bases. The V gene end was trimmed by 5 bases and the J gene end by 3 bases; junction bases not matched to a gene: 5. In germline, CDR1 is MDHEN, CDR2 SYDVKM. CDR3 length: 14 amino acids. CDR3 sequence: CASSDRSGSYEQYF. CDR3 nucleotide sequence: TGTGCCAGCAGTGACCGTAGCGGGAGCTACGAGCAGTACTTC.

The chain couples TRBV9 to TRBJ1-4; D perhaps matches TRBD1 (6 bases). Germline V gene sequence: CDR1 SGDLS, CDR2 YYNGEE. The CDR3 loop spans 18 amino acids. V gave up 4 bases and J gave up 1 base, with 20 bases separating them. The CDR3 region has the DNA TGTGCCAGCAGCTTCCGGGCGGGGGGCGCAGAAACTAATGAAAAACTGTTTTTT. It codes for CASSFRAGGAETNEKLFF.

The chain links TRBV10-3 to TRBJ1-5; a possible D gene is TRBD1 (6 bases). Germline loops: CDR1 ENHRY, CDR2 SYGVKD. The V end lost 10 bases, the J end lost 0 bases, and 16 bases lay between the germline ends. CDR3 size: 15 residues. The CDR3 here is CATAPPGDSNQPQHF. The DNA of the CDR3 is TGTGCCACCGCCCCGCCAGGGGATAGCAATCAGCCCCAGCATTTT.

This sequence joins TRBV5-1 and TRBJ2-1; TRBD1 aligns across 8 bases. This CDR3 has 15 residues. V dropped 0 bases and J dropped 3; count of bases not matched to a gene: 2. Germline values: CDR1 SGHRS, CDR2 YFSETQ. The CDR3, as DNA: TGCGCCAGCAGCTTGGACGGGACAGGCTACAATGAGCAGTTCTTC. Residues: CASSLDGTGYNEQFF.

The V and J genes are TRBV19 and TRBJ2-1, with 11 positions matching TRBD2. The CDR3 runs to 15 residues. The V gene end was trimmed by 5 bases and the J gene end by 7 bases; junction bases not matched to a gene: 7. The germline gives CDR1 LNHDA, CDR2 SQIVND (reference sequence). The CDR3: CASSPTSGRRNEQFF. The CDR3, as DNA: TGTGCCAGTAGTCCAACTAGCGGGAGAAGGAATGAGCAGTTCTTC.

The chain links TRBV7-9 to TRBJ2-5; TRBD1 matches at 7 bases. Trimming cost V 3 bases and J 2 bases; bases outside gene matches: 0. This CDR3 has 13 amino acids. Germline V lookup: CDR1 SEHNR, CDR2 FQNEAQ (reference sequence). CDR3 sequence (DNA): TGTGCCAGCAGCTTGGACAGGCAAGAGACCCAGTACTTC. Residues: CASSLDRQETQYF. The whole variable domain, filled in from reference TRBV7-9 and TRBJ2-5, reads DTGVSQNPRHKITKRGQNVTFRCDPISEHNRLYWYRQTLGQGPEFLTYFQNEAQLEKSRLLSDRFSAERPKGSFSTLEIQRTEQGDSAMYLCASSLDRQETQYFGPGTRLLVL.

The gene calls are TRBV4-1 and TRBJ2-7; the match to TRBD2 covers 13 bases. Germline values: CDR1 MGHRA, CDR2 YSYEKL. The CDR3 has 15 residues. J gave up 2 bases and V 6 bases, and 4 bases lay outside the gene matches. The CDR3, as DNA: TGCGCCAGCAGTTTCACTAGCGGGAGGGCCTACGAGCAGTACTTC. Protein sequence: CASSFTSGRAYEQYF.

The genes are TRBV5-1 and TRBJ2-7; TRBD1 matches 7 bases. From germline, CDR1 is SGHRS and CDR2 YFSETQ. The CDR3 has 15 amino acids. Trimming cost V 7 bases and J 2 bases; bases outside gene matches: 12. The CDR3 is CASHVGTVRAYEQYF. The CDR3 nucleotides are TGCGCCAGCCATGTTGGGACAGTTCGTGCCTACGAGCAGTACTTC.

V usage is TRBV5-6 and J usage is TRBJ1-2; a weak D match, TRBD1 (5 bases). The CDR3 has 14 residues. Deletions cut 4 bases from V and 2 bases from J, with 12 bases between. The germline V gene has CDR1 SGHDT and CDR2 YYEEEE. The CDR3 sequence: CASSPKDKNYGYTF. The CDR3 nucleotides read TGTGCCAGCAGCCCTAAGGACAAGAACTATGGCTACACCTTC.

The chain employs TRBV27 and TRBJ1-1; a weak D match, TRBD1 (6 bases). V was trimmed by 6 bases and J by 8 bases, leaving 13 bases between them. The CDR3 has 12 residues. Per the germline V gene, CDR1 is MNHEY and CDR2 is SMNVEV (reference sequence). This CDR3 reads CASRTAGTEAFF. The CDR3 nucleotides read TGTGCCAGCAGAACGGCCGGGACAGAAGCTTTCTTT.

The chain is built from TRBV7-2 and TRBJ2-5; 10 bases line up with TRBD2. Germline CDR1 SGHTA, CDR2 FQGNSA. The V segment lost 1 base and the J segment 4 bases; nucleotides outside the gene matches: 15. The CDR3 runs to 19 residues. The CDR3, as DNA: TGTGCCAGCAGCTTAGTCGGTAGGAGGGCTAGCGGGAGTTTAGAGACCCAGTACTTC. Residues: CASSLVGRRASGSLETQYF.

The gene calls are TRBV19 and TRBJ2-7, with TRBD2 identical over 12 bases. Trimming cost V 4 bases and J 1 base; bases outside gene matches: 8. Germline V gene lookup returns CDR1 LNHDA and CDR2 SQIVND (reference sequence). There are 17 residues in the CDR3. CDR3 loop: CASSTSRLAGVSYEQYF. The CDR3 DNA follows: TGTGCCAGTAGTACCTCAAGACTAGCGGGAGTATCCTACGAGCAGTACTTC. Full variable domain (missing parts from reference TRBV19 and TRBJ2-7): DGGITQSPKYLFRKEGQNVTLSCEQNLNHDAMYWYRQDPGQGLRLIYYSQIVNDFQKGDIAEGYSVSREKKESFPLTVTSAQKNPTAFYLCASSTSRLAGVSYEQYFGPGTRLTVT.

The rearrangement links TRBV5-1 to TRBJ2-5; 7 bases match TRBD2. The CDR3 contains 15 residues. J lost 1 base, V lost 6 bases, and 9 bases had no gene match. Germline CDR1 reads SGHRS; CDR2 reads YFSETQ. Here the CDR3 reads CASKTNPSGQETQYF. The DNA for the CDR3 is TGCGCCAGCAAGACAAACCCTAGCGGCCAAGAGACCCAGTACTTC.

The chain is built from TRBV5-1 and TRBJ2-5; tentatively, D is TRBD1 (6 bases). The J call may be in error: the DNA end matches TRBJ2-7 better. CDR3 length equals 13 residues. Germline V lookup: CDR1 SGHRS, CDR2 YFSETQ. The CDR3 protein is CASSLGGPPEQYF. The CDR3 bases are TGCGCCAGCAGCTTGGGGGGGCCTCCCGAGCAGTACTTC.

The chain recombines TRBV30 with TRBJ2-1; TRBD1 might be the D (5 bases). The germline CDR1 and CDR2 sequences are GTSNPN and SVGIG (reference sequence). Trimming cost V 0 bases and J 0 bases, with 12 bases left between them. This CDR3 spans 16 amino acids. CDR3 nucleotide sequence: TGTGCCTGGAGTGTAAAGCTAGGGGACTCCTACAATGAGCAGTTCTTC. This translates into CAWSVKLGDSYNEQFF.

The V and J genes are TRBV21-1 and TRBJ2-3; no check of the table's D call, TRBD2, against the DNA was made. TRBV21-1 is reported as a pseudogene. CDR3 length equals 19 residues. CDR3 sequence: CASSKAPFGAGGGTDTQYF. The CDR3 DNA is TGTGCCAGCAGCAAAGCCCCCTTCGGAGCGGGGGGCGGCACAGATACGCAGTATTTT.

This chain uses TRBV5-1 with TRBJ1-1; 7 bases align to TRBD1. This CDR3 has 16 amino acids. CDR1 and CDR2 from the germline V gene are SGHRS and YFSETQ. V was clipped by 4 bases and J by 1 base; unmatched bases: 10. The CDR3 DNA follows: TGCGCCAGCAGCCAAGGTTGGACAGGATCGAACACTGAAGCTTTCTTT. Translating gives CASSQGWTGSNTEAFF.

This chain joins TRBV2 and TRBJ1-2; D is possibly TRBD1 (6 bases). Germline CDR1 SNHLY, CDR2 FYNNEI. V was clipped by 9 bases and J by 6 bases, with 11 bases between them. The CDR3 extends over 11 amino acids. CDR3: CASYRDNGYTF. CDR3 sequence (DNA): TGTGCCAGTTACAGGGATAATGGCTACACCTTC. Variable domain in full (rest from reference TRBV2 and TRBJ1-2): EPEVTQTPSHQVTQMGQEVILRCVPISNHLYFYWYRQILGQKVEFLVSFYNNEISEKSEIFDDQFSVERPDGSNFTLKIRSTKLEDSAMYFCASYRDNGYTFGSGTRLTVV.

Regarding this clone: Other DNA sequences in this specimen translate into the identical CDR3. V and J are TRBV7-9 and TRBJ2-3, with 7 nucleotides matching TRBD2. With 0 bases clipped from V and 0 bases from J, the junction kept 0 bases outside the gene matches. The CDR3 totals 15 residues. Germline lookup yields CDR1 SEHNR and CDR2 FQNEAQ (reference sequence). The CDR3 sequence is CASSLAAGSTDTQYF. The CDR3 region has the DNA TGTGCCAGCAGCTTAGCAGCGGGAAGCACAGATACGCAGTATTTT. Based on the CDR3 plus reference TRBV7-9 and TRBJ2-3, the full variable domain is DTGVSQNPRHKITKRGQNVTFRCDPISEHNRLYWYRQTLGQGPEFLTYFQNEAQLEKSRLLSDRFSAERPKGSFSTLEIQRTEQGDSAMYLCASSLAAGSTDTQYFGPGTRLTVL.

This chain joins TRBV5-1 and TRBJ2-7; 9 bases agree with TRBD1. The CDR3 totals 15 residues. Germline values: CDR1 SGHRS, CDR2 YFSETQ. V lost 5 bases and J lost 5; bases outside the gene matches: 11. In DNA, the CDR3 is TGCGCCAGCAGGGACCCGACAGGGGGGTTTGACGAGCAGTACTTC. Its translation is CASRDPTGGFDEQYF.

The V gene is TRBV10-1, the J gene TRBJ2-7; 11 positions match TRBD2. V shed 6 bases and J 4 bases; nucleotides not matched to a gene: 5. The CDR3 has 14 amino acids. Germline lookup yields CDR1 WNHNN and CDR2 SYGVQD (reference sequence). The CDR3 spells CASRSASGRYEQYF. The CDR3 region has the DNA TGCGCCAGCAGATCGGCTAGCGGGAGGTACGAGCAGTACTTC.

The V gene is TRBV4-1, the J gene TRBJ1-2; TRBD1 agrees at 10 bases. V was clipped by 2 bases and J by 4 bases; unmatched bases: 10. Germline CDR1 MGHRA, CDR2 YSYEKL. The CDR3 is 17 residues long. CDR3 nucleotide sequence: TGCGCCAGCAGCCAACAAACGACAGGGGGCGCAGGCTATGGCTACACCTTC. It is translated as CASSQQTTGGAGYGYTF.

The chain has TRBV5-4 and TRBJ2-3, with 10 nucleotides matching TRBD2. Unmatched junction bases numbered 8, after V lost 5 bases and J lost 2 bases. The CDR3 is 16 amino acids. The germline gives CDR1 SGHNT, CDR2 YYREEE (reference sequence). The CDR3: CASSSPSGSNTDTQYF. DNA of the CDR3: TGTGCCAGCAGTTCTCCTAGCGGGAGCAACACAGATACGCAGTATTTT.

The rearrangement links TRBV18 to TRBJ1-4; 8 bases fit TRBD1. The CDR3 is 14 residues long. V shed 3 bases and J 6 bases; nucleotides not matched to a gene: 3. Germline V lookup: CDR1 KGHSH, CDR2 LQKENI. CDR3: CASSPTGVDEKLFF. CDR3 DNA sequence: TGTGCCAGCTCACCGACAGGGGTTGATGAAAAACTGTTTTTT.

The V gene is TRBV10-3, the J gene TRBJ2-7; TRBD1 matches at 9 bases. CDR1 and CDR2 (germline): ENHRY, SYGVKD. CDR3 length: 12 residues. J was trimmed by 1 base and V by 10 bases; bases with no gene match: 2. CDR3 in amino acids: CATGTGSYEQYF. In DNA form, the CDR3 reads TGTGCCACCGGGACAGGGTCCTACGAGCAGTACTTC.

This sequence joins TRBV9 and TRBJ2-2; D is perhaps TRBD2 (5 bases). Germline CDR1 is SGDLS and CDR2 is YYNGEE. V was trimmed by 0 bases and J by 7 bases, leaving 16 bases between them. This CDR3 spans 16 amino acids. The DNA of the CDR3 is TGTGCCAGCAGCGTAGCTATAGGGCTAGAGGGCGGGGAGCTGTTTTTT. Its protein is CASSVAIGLEGGELFF. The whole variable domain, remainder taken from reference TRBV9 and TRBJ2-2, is DSGVTQTPKHLITATGQRVTLRCSPRSGDLSVYWYQQSLDQGLQFLIQYYNGEERAKGNILERFSAQQFPDLHSELNLSSLELGDSALYFCASSVAIGLEGGELFFGEGSRLTVL.

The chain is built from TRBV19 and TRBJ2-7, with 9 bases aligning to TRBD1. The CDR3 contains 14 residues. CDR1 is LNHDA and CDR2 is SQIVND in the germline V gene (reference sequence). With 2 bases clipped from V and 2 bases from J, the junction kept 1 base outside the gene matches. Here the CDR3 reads CASSITGGAYEQYF. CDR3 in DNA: TGTGCCAGTAGTATAACAGGGGGCGCCTACGAGCAGTACTTC.

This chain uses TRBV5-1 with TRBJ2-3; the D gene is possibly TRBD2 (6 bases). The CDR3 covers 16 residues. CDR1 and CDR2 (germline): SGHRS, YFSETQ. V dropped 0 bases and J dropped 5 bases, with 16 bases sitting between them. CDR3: CASSLGLRLVQDTQYF. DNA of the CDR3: TGCGCCAGCAGCTTGGGACTCCGACTAGTCCAAGATACGCAGTATTTT.